This passage covers 11 T cell receptor beta chains from one sample sequenced in a study of cytomegalovirus exposure and HLA in healthy donors. Assay: immunoSEQ multiplex PCR; the TCRdb copy retains only in-frame clones and omits some. The table has approximately 160,000 clones, about 89% seen once. Sequencing input: PBMCs. Receptor source: a woman aged 18-29 years in good health and CMV-seropositive.

The sample holds one count of this clone. V and J are TRBV28 and TRBJ1-4; no reliable D call. The germline CDR1 and CDR2 sequences are MDHEN and SYDVKM. This CDR3 spans 13 amino acids. V dropped 1 base and J dropped 12 bases, with 12 bases sitting between them. CDR3: CASSLSREVELFF. CDR3 DNA sequence: TGTGCCAGCAGTTTATCCCGAGAGGTTGAACTGTTTTTT.

This clone has a single count. V is TRBV19 and J is TRBJ2-3, with 8 positions matching TRBD2. V lost 0 bases, J lost 0 bases, and 8 bases stayed unmatched. There are 18 residues in the CDR3. Germline V CDR1 and CDR2: LNHDA, SQIVND (reference sequence). As DNA, the CDR3 is TGTGCCAGTAGTATAGATCACCTAGCGGGTACGAGCACAGATACGCAGTATTTT. Encoded protein: CASSIDHLAGTSTDTQYF.

This clone showed up just once. The rearrangement uses TRBV2 and TRBJ2-7; 9 positions agree with TRBD2. Germline V lookup: CDR1 SNHLY, CDR2 FYNNEI. The CDR3 covers 15 residues. Trimming at V came to 8 bases and at J to 4 bases, leaving 12 bases not matched to a gene. The CDR3 sequence: CASLKGASGKYEQYF. The CDR3, as DNA: TGTGCCAGCCTCAAAGGGGCTAGCGGGAAGTACGAGCAGTACTTC.

This chain joins TRBV18 and TRBJ2-1; 12 nucleotides align to TRBD2. Unmatched junction bases numbered 7, after V lost 6 bases and J lost 7 bases. This CDR3 has 15 residues. CDR1 and CDR2 (germline): KGHSH, LQKENI. Here the CDR3 reads CASSPASGGANEQFF. CDR3 coding DNA: TGTGCCAGCTCCCCCGCTAGCGGGGGGGCGAATGAGCAGTTCTTC.

The chain carries TRBV7-6 and TRBJ2-1; D might be TRBD1 (5 bases). V was clipped by 5 bases and J by 4 bases, with 15 bases between them. Germline lookup yields CDR1 SGHVS and CDR2 FNYEAQ. The CDR3 has 15 amino acids. DNA for the CDR3: TGTGCCAGCAGCGTAGAAGACAGCCAGTACAATGAGCAGTTCTTC. It is translated as CASSVEDSQYNEQFF.

In DNA form, the CDR3 reads TGTGCCAGCCGGACAGGGTTTAATTTGGAGACCCAGTACTTC. Translation gives CASRTGFNLETQYF. V and J are TRBV7-8 and TRBJ2-5; 8 bases align to TRBD1. V shed 8 bases, J shed 5 bases, and the junction held 10 bases outside the gene matches. Germline CDR1 and CDR2: SGHVS and FQNEAQ. This CDR3 region has 14 residues.

V usage is TRBV4-1 and J usage is TRBJ2-2; the D is unclear. This CDR3 has 15 residues. In germline, CDR1 is MGHRA, CDR2 YSYEKL. V was pared by 0 bases and J by 5 bases, with 10 bases between. The CDR3 is CASSQDKSGTGELFF. DNA of the CDR3: TGCGCCAGCAGCCAAGATAAGTCGGGTACCGGGGAGCTGTTTTTT.

The chain carries TRBV29-1 and TRBJ2-7; TRBD2 aligns across 12 bases. Per germline, CDR1 SQVTM and CDR2 ANQGSEA. CDR3 size: 14 residues. Germline trimming cut 3 bases from V and 3 bases from J; bases unmatched to any gene: 3. The CDR3 coding sequence is TGCAGCGTTGAGGGACTAGCGGGTGTCTACGAGCAGTACTTC. It specifies CSVEGLAGVYEQYF.

The J gene is TRBJ2-3, the V gene TRBV6-5, with 9 bases aligning to TRBD2. With 6 bases clipped from V and 1 base from J, the junction kept 5 bases outside the gene matches. Germline assignment: CDR1 MNHEY and CDR2 SVGAGI. The CDR3 runs 15 residues. The CDR3 spells CASRIIAGGTDTQYF. CDR3 DNA sequence: TGTGCCAGCAGGATAATAGCGGGGGGCACAGATACGCAGTATTTT.

The chain uses TRBV28 and TRBJ2-1; 12 nucleotides match TRBD2. V lost 2 bases, J lost 5 bases, and 13 bases stayed unmatched. The CDR3 has 19 residues. Looked up from germline, CDR1 is MDHEN and CDR2 is SYDVKM. The DNA for the CDR3 is TGTGCCAGCAGTTTAACTAGCGGGAGGACCCCTTTAAAGCACAATGAGCAGTTCTTC. Translation gives CASSLTSGRTPLKHNEQFF.

Comment on this clone: This specimen includes other DNA sequences encoding the same CDR3. The rearrangement uses TRBV19 and TRBJ1-1; TRBD1 agrees at 7 bases. V shed 9 bases and J 0 bases; nucleotides not matched to a gene: 7. The CDR3 consists of 14 residues. Germline V gene data show CDR1 as LNHDA and CDR2 as SQIVND (reference sequence). The CDR3 DNA sequence: TGTGCCAGCCGACAGGGCCTTATGAACACTGAAGCTTTCTTT. Translating it yields CASRQGLMNTEAFF.